One sample yielded the 5 T cell receptor beta chains listed below, sequenced in a study of regulatory T cells in long-lasting Graves disease. Time point denoted: persistent/refractory GD, antithyroid drugs over 5 years with positive TRAb. Construction of the TCR library relied on RNA isolated from PBMCs. Relying on iRepertoire HTBI primers and Arm-PCR of CDR3 regions, the team built TCR beta libraries. Using its own MiXCR run on the multiplex PCR reads, TCRdb lists one record per CDR3 protein. The sample shows some 430,000 distinct CDR3 sequences, 20% to 25% of them seen only once. The starting material was peripheral blood mononuclear cells (PBMCs), obtained when the disease was refractory, from a patient treated with antithyroid drugs. The receptors here all came from a female donor with Graves disease.

Ten or more counts support this clonotype. The chain employs TRBV3-1 and TRBJ1-2; TRBD1 aligns across 7 bases. Germline CDR1 LGHDT, CDR2 YNNKEL (reference sequence). J gave up 8 bases and V 3 bases, and 9 bases lay outside the gene matches. This CDR3 region has 14 residues. The DNA of the CDR3 is TGTGCCAGCAGCCAGGGCAGTGGGACAGACGGCTACACCTTC. It specifies CASSQGSGTDGYTF.

The V gene is TRBV9, the J gene TRBJ2-7, with a weak D call TRBD1 (6 bases). Trimming took off 3 bases at V and 5 bases at J, with 15 bases between the two ends. This CDR3 spans 14 amino acids. Germline CDR1 reads SGDLS; CDR2 reads YYNGEE. The chain's CDR3 is CASSAVQGVNEQYF. In DNA, the CDR3 is TGTGCCAGCAGCGCTGTACAGGGCGTCAACGAGCAGTACTTC. Combining the CDR3 with reference TRBV9 and TRBJ2-7 gives the whole variable domain DSGVTQTPKHLITATGQRVTLRCSPRSGDLSVYWYQQSLDQGLQFLIQYYNGEERAKGNILERFSAQQFPDLHSELNLSSLELGDSALYFCASSAVQGVNEQYFGPGTRLTVT.

This clonotype has ten or more counts. The chain couples TRBV7-2 to TRBJ1-2; 10 nucleotides agree with TRBD1. The CDR3 has 16 residues. V dropped 6 bases and J dropped 1; count of bases not matched to a gene: 8. Germline CDR1 reads SGHTA; CDR2 reads FQGNSA. In DNA form, the CDR3 reads TGTGCCAGCAGAAACCGGGACAGGGGAGTTAACTATGGCTACACCTTC. Residues: CASRNRDRGVNYGYTF.

This sequence joins TRBV28 and TRBJ2-5; D is unclear. V shed 1 base and J shed 3 bases, with 6 bases lying between them. The V gene's germline CDR1 is MDHEN and CDR2 SYDVKM. The CDR3 is 13 residues long. CDR3: CASSLFTEETQYF. In DNA, the CDR3 is TGTGCCAGCAGTTTATTCACCGAAGAGACCCAGTACTTC.

Concerning this clonotype itself: The CDR3 ends on some other residue instead of the conserved phenylalanine or tryptophan, so this is likely a read error. The rearrangement joins TRBV7-9 to TRBJ2-7; a weak D match, TRBD2 (5 bases). This CDR3 has 14 amino acids. With 4 bases removed from V and 4 bases from J, the gap between germline ends came to 14 bases. Germline assignment: CDR1 SEHNR and CDR2 FQNEAQ (reference sequence). The CDR3 bases are TGTGCCAGCAGCTCTGAGACCCGGGGTTACGAGCAGTACTCC. This codes for CASSSETRGYEQYS.